These 2 T cell receptor beta chains were sequenced from one sample in a study of T-cell reconstitution after alpha-beta-depleted transplantation in children. Using unique molecular identifiers, the investigators prepared the TCRbeta library. Using its own MiXCR run on the PCR reads, TCRdb lists one record per CDR3 protein. The repertoire includes approximately 980,000 distinct CDR3 sequences, under 30% of them detected once, and roughly 28% sits in the top ten. Sample: PBMCs, mostly from graft donor cells, taken 360 days after TCRalphabeta/CD19-depleted stem cell transplant. These receptors all stem from a boy under two years old who had a stem cell transplant for SCID, so the T cells may come from the graft donor.

This clonotype has only a few counts. J is TRBJ2-4 and V is TRBV20-1; 7 bases align to TRBD2. The CDR3 loop spans 16 amino acids. Germline V CDR1 and CDR2: DFQATT, SNEGSKA (reference sequence). The V segment lost 0 bases and the J segment 0 bases; nucleotides outside the gene matches: 5. CDR3 nucleotide sequence: TGCAGTGCTAGAGATAGTCTAGCGGTAGCCAAAAACATTCAGTACTTC. This codes for CSARDSLAVAKNIQYF.

The genes are TRBV12-3 or TRBV12-4 and TRBJ1-5; D gene uncertain. This CDR3 has 15 residues. Trimming took 4 bases from V and 0 from J, leaving 10 bases between them. CDR3 bases: TGTGCCAGCAGTTGGACCTCCGGTAGCAATCAGCCCCAGCATTTT. This gives the protein CASSWTSGSNQPQHF.